This T cell receptor beta chain is drawn from a study of vaccination and CD4 T cells after COVID-19. Study details: In culture, cells were exposed to overlapping spike peptides from SARS-CoV-2, HCoV-NL63, HCoV-OC43 and HCoV-229E. Control cultures were supplied with a CEFX pool, an HIV-1 Nef pool, or no peptide at all.

The ends lost 4 bases at V and 5 bases at J; junction bases unmatched: 16. Germline V lookup: CDR1 SGHNT, CDR2 YYREEE (reference sequence). The CDR3 loop spans 19 amino acids. Described treatment: approximately nine-day PBMC culture with coronavirus spike peptide pools or control peptides (ViraFEST assay). Cultured CD4+ T-cell DNA underwent Oncomine TCR Beta short-read sequencing. TCRdb reprocessed the PCR reads via MiXCR and lists one record per CDR3 protein. The data hold 5,000 to 7,500 distinct CDR3 sequences, with roughly 32% observed a single time. In the case of this clonotype: Its matching antigen is unknown.

The V and J genes are TRBV5-4 and TRBJ2-7; 15 bases agree with TRBD2. This specimen consisted of CD4+ T cells from blood, cultured in vitro, obtained after SARS-CoV-2 vaccination. This TCR was recovered from a human donor who had recovered from COVID-19. The CDR3 sequence is CASSRVWGSGLAGGHEQYF. The CDR3 nucleotides are TGTGCCAGCAGCCGCGTTTGGGGTTCGGGACTAGCGGGAGGACACGAGCAGTACTTC.